The 20 T cell receptor beta chains below come from one sample, sequenced in a study of OX40 agonist ivuxolimab in advanced cancers. Sequencing used immunoSEQ multiplex PCR; TCRdb keeps in-frame clones, though not all of them. Seen here are some 70,000 clones, 75% to 85% observed once, and the top ten hold around 8%. Here the sequenced sample was CD4+ or CD8+ T cells sorted from blood, taken in a trial of the OX40 agonist ivuxolimab. All receptors come from an adult with an advanced solid tumor such as melanoma, head and neck, liver or kidney cancer.

The genes are TRBV6-5 and TRBJ2-7, with TRBD2 as a possible D gene (6 bases). V lost 4 bases to trimming and J lost 3 bases, with 13 bases between them. CDR3 size: 14 residues. Germline CDR1 MNHEY, CDR2 SVGAGI. CDR3 bases: TGTGCCAGCAGTTCAAGTCCGGGACTCTACGAGCAGTACTTC. Its protein product is CASSSSPGLYEQYF.

In DNA, the CDR3 is TGCAGCGTTGAAGCCCTCGGACTAGCGGGGGGGTACAATGAGCAGTTCTTC. It is translated as CSVEALGLAGGYNEQFF. V usage is TRBV29-1 and J usage is TRBJ2-1, with 15 bases aligning to TRBD2. The CDR3 consists of 17 residues. The germline gives CDR1 SQVTM, CDR2 ANQGSEA. After removal of 1 base from V and 4 bases from J, the junction contained 5 bases not matched to a gene.

There are a few counts of this clone. This chain joins TRBV6-1 and TRBJ1-2; D is uncertain. The germline V gene has CDR1 MNHNS and CDR2 SASEGT. V was clipped by 8 bases and J by 2 bases, with 12 bases between them. The CDR3 covers 13 residues. The CDR3 sequence is CASRWRENYGYTF. The CDR3, as DNA: TGTGCCAGCCGGTGGCGGGAAAACTATGGCTACACCTTC.

The rearrangement uses TRBV5-4 and TRBJ2-2; 9 nucleotides agree with TRBD1. V lost 3 bases and J lost 4; bases outside the gene matches: 4. The germline V gene has CDR1 SGHNT and CDR2 YYREEE (reference sequence). The CDR3 is 15 residues long. Here the CDR3 reads CASSSSTGGTGELFF. The DNA of the CDR3 is TGTGCCAGCAGCTCCTCGACAGGGGGCACCGGGGAGCTGTTTTTT.

The J gene is TRBJ1-1, the V gene TRBV28; possibly TRBD1 for D (5 bases). CDR1 is MDHEN, CDR2 SYDVKM, per germline. The ends were cut back, 7 bases at V and 4 bases at J, with 13 bases in the middle. The length of the CDR3 is 13 residues. The CDR3 loop reads CASTQGKGTEAFF. The CDR3 region has the DNA TGTGCCAGCACTCAGGGTAAGGGCACTGAAGCTTTCTTT.

This chain uses TRBV19 with TRBJ2-5; 16 nucleotides align to TRBD2. The CDR3 spans 18 residues. V lost 4 bases to trimming and J lost 0 bases; unmatched junction nucleotides: 5. Germline V lookup: CDR1 LNHDA, CDR2 SQIVND (reference sequence). CDR3 region: CASSRGLAGGTDQETQYF. Written as DNA, the CDR3 is TGTGCCAGTAGTAGGGGACTAGCGGGGGGGACAGACCAAGAGACCCAGTACTTC.

The chain joins TRBV5-1 to TRBJ1-6, with D unresolved. CDR1 and CDR2 from the germline V gene are SGHRS and YFSETQ. The length of the CDR3 is 16 residues. Trimming took 4 bases from V and 8 from J, leaving 19 bases between them. For the CDR3, the DNA is TGCGCCAGCAGCCCCGGCCCCTCGGAGGACTATTCACCCCTCCACTTT. Translation gives CASSPGPSEDYSPLHF.

This chain joins TRBV7-2 and TRBJ1-2; D not certain. This CDR3 region has 14 residues. The germline V gene encodes CDR1 SGHTA and CDR2 FQGNSA. V dropped 5 bases and J dropped 7 bases, with 17 bases sitting between them. The CDR3 spells CASSPMRGSSGYTF. Here the CDR3 DNA reads TGTGCCAGCAGCCCAATGCGGGGTTCGAGTGGCTACACCTTC. The full variable domain, completed using reference TRBV7-2 and TRBJ1-2, is GAGVSQSPSNKVTEKGKDVELRCDPISGHTALYWYRQSLGQGLEFLIYFQGNSAPDKSGLPSDRFSAERTGGSVSTLTIQRTQQEDSAVYLCASSPMRGSSGYTFGSGTRLTVV.

This chain connects TRBV19 to TRBJ2-3; 9 bases align to TRBD1. The CDR3 consists of 17 residues. V was clipped by 4 bases and J by 0 bases; unmatched bases: 8. Per germline, CDR1 LNHDA and CDR2 SQIVND (reference sequence). CDR3 residues: CASSTLGQGTSTDTQYF. The CDR3 DNA is TGTGCCAGTAGTACCCTGGGACAGGGAACTAGCACAGATACGCAGTATTTT.

This chain connects TRBV18 to TRBJ1-1; D not certain. The CDR3 runs to 16 residues. Per the germline V gene, CDR1 is KGHSH and CDR2 is LQKENI. The V end lost 2 bases, the J end lost 6 bases, and 19 bases lay between the germline ends. CDR3 residues: CASSPRLGYGGAEAFF. Written as DNA, the CDR3 is TGTGCCAGCTCACCAAGGTTGGGTTACGGCGGGGCTGAAGCTTTCTTT.

This chain joins TRBV5-4 and TRBJ2-5; 9 bases agree with TRBD1. J lost 5 bases, V lost 7 bases, and 6 bases had no gene match. Germline lookup yields CDR1 SGHNT and CDR2 YYREEE (reference sequence). CDR3 length equals 13 residues. For the CDR3, the DNA is TGTGCCAGCGCATTACAGGGGGCTGAGACCCAGTACTTC. This codes for CASALQGAETQYF.

The rearrangement joins TRBV7-3 to TRBJ1-1, with TRBD1 matching 7 bases. Trimming removed 4 bases from V and 11 bases from J; junction bases left unmatched: 7. The CDR3 totals 12 residues. Germline V gene sequence: CDR1 SGHTA, CDR2 FQGTGA. CDR3 amino acids: CASSSQGQAAFF. The CDR3 bases are TGTGCCAGCAGCTCACAAGGACAGGCGGCTTTCTTT.

This chain links TRBV5-6 with TRBJ1-1; TRBD1 might be the D (6 bases). This CDR3 has 17 amino acids. Germline V gene data show CDR1 as SGHDT and CDR2 as YYEEEE. Trimming left V 0 bases short and J 1 base short, with 16 bases between. The chain's CDR3 is CASSLARGQTENTEAFF. The CDR3 nucleotides read TGTGCCAGCAGCTTGGCCCGGGGGCAAACAGAGAACACTGAAGCTTTCTTT.

This clone was counted many times. V gene TRBV21-1 combines with J gene TRBJ1-4; TRBD1, the D gene given by the table, was not confirmed from the DNA. TRBV21-1 corresponds to a pseudogene. The CDR3 covers 13 residues. In nucleotides, the CDR3 is TGTGCCAGCAGCCCCAGGGGTGGAGAAAAACTGTTTTTT. Encoded protein: CASSPRGGEKLFF.

V and J are TRBV27 and TRBJ1-2, with D tentatively TRBD1 (5 bases). Between the trimmed V and J ends, which lost 3 bases and 4 bases, there was a span of 18 bases. CDR1 MNHEY and CDR2 SMNVEV come from the germline V gene (reference sequence). This CDR3 is 16 amino acids long. The CDR3 spells CASSLGSGAGGYGYTF. The CDR3 DNA sequence: TGTGCCAGCAGTTTGGGATCTGGGGCCGGAGGCTATGGCTACACCTTC.

This chain joins TRBV28 and TRBJ1-1, with 9 bases fitting TRBD1. J lost 3 bases, V lost 6 bases, and 5 bases had no gene match. The V gene's germline CDR1 is MDHEN and CDR2 SYDVKM. This CDR3 comprises 14 residues. CDR3 sequence reads: CASSLQGAYTEAFF. In DNA, the CDR3 is TGTGCCAGCAGCCTACAGGGGGCGTACACTGAAGCTTTCTTT.

V gene TRBV7-9 combines with J gene TRBJ1-2, with TRBD1 as a possible D gene (6 bases). The CDR3 contains 13 residues. Trimming shortened V by 2 bases and J by 5 bases, and 9 bases separated the two germline ends. The germline V gene has CDR1 SEHNR and CDR2 FQNEAQ (reference sequence). DNA of the CDR3: TGTGCCAGCAGCTTACGAGGGGGATATGGCTACACCTTC. This gives the protein CASSLRGGYGYTF. The full variable domain, its missing parts supplied by reference TRBV7-9 and TRBJ1-2, is DTGVSQNPRHKITKRGQNVTFRCDPISEHNRLYWYRQTLGQGPEFLTYFQNEAQLEKSRLLSDRFSAERPKGSFSTLEIQRTEQGDSAMYLCASSLRGGYGYTFGSGTRLTVV.

V gene TRBV7-2 combines with J gene TRBJ2-7, with D uncertain. Trimming stripped 1 base from V and 2 bases from J, with 9 bases between. The CDR3 loop spans 14 amino acids. Germline CDR1 reads SGHTA; CDR2 reads FQGNSA. CDR3 nucleotide sequence: TGTGCCAGCAGCTTAGAGGGCAAAGCCTACGAGCAGTACTTC. This codes for CASSLEGKAYEQYF.

This clone was picked up one time. The rearrangement joins TRBV28 to TRBJ1-1; D might be TRBD1 (6 bases). Germline assignment: CDR1 MDHEN and CDR2 SYDVKM. V dropped 3 bases and J dropped 12 bases, with 17 bases sitting between them. This CDR3 contains 13 residues. DNA of the CDR3: TGTGCCAGCAGTTTTAGTACCAGACAGGATCCTTTCTTT. Protein sequence: CASSFSTRQDPFF. Based on the CDR3 plus reference TRBV28 and TRBJ1-1, the full variable domain is DVKVTQSSRYLVKRTGEKVFLECVQDMDHENMFWYRQDPGLGLRLIYFSYDVKMKEKGDIPEGYSVSREKKERFSLILESASTNQTSMYLCASSFSTRQDPFFGQGTRLTVV.

The V and J genes are TRBV30 and TRBJ2-7, with 10 bases fitting TRBD2. The CDR3 loop spans 14 amino acids. Trimming cost V 1 base and J 2 bases; bases outside gene matches: 2. Germline CDR1 reads GTSNPN; CDR2 reads SVGIG (reference sequence). Written as DNA, the CDR3 is TGTGCCTGGAGTGAGCGGGGGGGAGCCTACGAGCAGTACGTC. As protein: CAWSERGGAYEQYV.